This entry features one T cell receptor (beta chain) sequence. Its antigen remains unidentified. Generated by immunoSEQ multiplex PCR, the TCRdb table keeps only in-frame clones and is missing some. The table includes about 110,000 clones, 86% detected once. The entry originates in a study of T cell responses to AZD1222 COVID-19 vaccine. Overall study: Second-dose intervals near 4 or 12 weeks were combined. General observations from the study: Two AZD1222 doses significantly raised spike-specific TCR breadth and depth over controls.

J gave up 3 bases and V 4 bases, and 8 bases lay outside the gene matches. The CDR3 sequence is 15 residues long. Germline CDR1 MDHEN, CDR2 SYDVKM. The sequencing here drew on peripheral blood, taken on day 0 of AZD1222 vaccination. This clonotype was obtained from an adult in good health. V is TRBV28 and J is TRBJ2-7, with 8 bases that match TRBD1. This CDR3 is CASSSPTDRGYEQYF. The CDR3 DNA reads as TGTGCCAGCAGTTCTCCGACAGACAGGGGCTACGAGCAGTACTTC.